The 4 T cell receptor beta chains presented below share a single source sample, sequenced in a study of T cell repertoires in cytomegalovirus infection. For these TCRs, the target antigens are not known. TCRdb re-analysed the reads in MiXCR, keeping a single row per CDR3 protein. The sample consists of approximately 990,000 distinct CDR3 sequences, about 33% of them appearing once. The sequenced sample was cultured CD8+ T cells from PBMCs, obtained from culture after CMV antigen stimulation. These receptors came from a human donor in good health (CMV status not recorded). Some clones in this sample may be carry-over from other donors' samples.

The chain uses TRBV10-3 and TRBJ2-2, with a possible D match to TRBD1 (6 bases). The germline V gene encodes CDR1 ENHRY and CDR2 SYGVKD. Trimming took 0 bases from V and 7 from J, leaving 15 bases between them. The length of the CDR3 is 16 residues. This CDR3 reads CAISESIRGVGGELFF. DNA for the CDR3: TGTGCCATCAGTGAGTCGATCAGGGGAGTTGGCGGGGAGCTGTTTTTT.

This sequence joins TRBV4-3 and TRBJ1-5, with TRBD1 as a possible D gene (5 bases). CDR3 length equals 17 residues. Per germline, CDR1 LGHNA and CDR2 YSLEER. V lost 4 bases to trimming and J lost 6 bases, with 22 bases between them. CDR3 sequence (DNA): TGCGCCAGCAGCCCTCGCTGGCAGGGAGCGGGACGTCAGCCCCAGCATTTT. Protein: CASSPRWQGAGRQPQHF.

This clonotype was observed a few times. CDR3 residues: CASSYSMGRGLSYEQYV. Here the CDR3 DNA reads TGTGCCAGCAGTTACTCGATGGGACGGGGCCTCTCCTACGAGCAGTACGTC. The chain has TRBV6-6 and TRBJ2-7; possibly TRBD1 or TRBD2 for D (5 bases each). This CDR3 region has 17 residues. V lost 0 bases, J lost 0 bases, and 15 bases lay in between. The V gene's germline CDR1 is MNHNY and CDR2 SVGAGI (reference sequence).

This clonotype was observed a few times. The chain is built from TRBV27 and TRBJ2-3, with TRBD2 as a possible D gene (5 bases). CDR1 is MNHEY, CDR2 SMNVEV, per germline (reference sequence). Trimming shortened V by 4 bases and J by 2 bases, and 10 bases separated the two germline ends. The CDR3 has 14 residues. Written as DNA, the CDR3 is TGTGCCAGCAGTTACGGGGTCCCCACAGATACGCAGTATTTT. Amino acids: CASSYGVPTDTQYF.